This T cell receptor beta chain emerged from a study of identical twins (dated by TCRdb to between 2015 and 2016). Describing the broader study: To test whether fetal clonotypes persist, the study used deep sequencing on TCR alpha and beta repertoires from monozygotic twins, unrelated adults of various ages, and cord blood. To rule out contamination, the twin experiments were replicated at different times with different library preparation protocols.

Overall results and qualifications from the work: Out-of-frame TCR alpha sharing in monozygotic twins was systematically underestimated by recombination models, whereas sharing between unrelated individuals was in agreement with the recombination models. Invariant T cells such as MAIT and iNKT could partly confound zero-insertion analyses, although diverse VJ usage argued against such confounding for most clonotypes. The excess sharing between twins in beta out-of-frame sequences was weaker because fewer shared sequences reduced the signal-to-noise ratio. Fewer insertions were carried by abundant cord blood beta clonotypes, a similar but weaker trend appeared in young adult naive repertoires, and no such trend appeared in memory repertoires. Out-of-frame TCR alpha sequences shared between twins showed an excess of low generation-probability sequences compared with coincidental sharing between unrelated individuals. Conclusions relied on cross-sectional statistical analysis, since the same donors could not be followed over many years.

The library was made by 5' RACE. The run used an Illumina HiSeq 2000. Template switching added a universal primer binding site, and the final cDNA carried a unique molecular identifier that allowed TCR cDNA molecules to be counted accurately. Specific primers in the conserved constant-segment region were used to synthesize first-strand cDNA for the TCR alpha and beta chains. To control for contamination, each cDNA library was double barcoded with a SMART-Mk sample barcode plus Illumina barcodes. TruSeq adapter sequences along with Illumina sample barcodes were introduced in two successive PCR steps. The TCR alpha and beta cDNA libraries were sequenced on the Illumina HiSeq platform using custom primers. Per the source publication's procedure: MiGEC was used to process raw reads and extract unique molecular identifiers, and MiXCR was used to find CDR3 positions. For each individual, recombination models were inferred using an EM algorithm with the repgenHMM and IGoR tools. Shared clonotypes were analyzed with the tcR package in R, and sharing was normalized by the product of cloneset sizes. To study raw recombination without the effects of thymic and clonal selection, out-of-frame nonproductive sequences were analyzed. Starting from the raw public reads, TCRdb applied fastp trimming at Q25, assembled clones with MiXCR and retained in-frame beta chains. Here each entry gathers all rows of one CDR3 protein and keeps the most common genes and DNA. The V and J calls and clone size are TCRdb's, not the authors'. This sample holds 550,000 to 800,000 distinct CDR3 sequences; about 7.1% were observed only once. The top ten hold 1.5% to 2% of the sample.

The germline V gene (reference sequence) provides CDR1 SEHNR and CDR2 FQNEAQ. From the cysteine through the phenylalanine, the CDR3 covers 16 amino acids. This entry keeps only the CDR3 DNA: 48 bases, framed from base 1. V loses 4 bases, J loses 4 bases, and the germline ends lie 19 bases apart. A few counts support this clonotype. It has no known antigen specificity. Base qualities were left out, and no much larger clone turns up one base away. Every donor was a healthy Caucasian. Three pairs of female monozygotic twins, all aged roughly 18 to 29 years, were included in the twin cohort. Peripheral blood mononuclear cells were the source from which RNA for the TCR libraries was isolated. The sample also formed part of further work on yellow fever vaccine responses in identical twins. According to the second study: The authors reported that the T cell response to vaccination in identical twins appeared partly convergent and partly personalized. In the study, vaccine-responding T cell clones were precisely tracked in identical twins.

The sequencing sample was made of PBMCs. The clonotype was recovered from a woman between 18 and 30 years old in good health. The chain couples TRBV7-9 to TRBJ2-5; matching of 5 bases hints at TRBD1 as the D gene. CDR3 loop: CASSSSAGFGRETQYF. At the DNA level, the sequence is TGTGCCAGCAGCTCCTCGGCAGGGTTCGGACGAGAGACCCAGTACTTC.